A single sample gave rise to the 8 T cell receptor beta chains below, sequenced in a study of blood T cell repertoires in COVID-19. Measured with immunoSEQ multiplex PCR; TCRdb has only the in-frame clones, and not every one. The sample contains roughly 200,000 clones, 78% of which appear only once. Specimen: peripheral blood. The origin of the receptors is a woman of 80 years or more with active or convalescent COVID-19.

The gene calls are TRBV7-2 and TRBJ2-7; D possibly corresponds to TRBD1 (6 bases). Germline V lookup: CDR1 SGHTA, CDR2 FQGNSA. Trimming removed 2 bases at V and 5 bases at J, with 10 bases between. The CDR3 length is 13 residues. The CDR3 loop is CASSLSTGNEQYF. The CDR3 DNA is TGTGCCAGCAGCTTATCCACAGGGAACGAGCAGTACTTC.

The chain links TRBV30 to TRBJ2-3; TRBD2 might be the D (7 bases). The CDR3 totals 16 residues. V lost 7 bases, J lost 3 bases, and 23 bases lay in between. Germline CDR1 and CDR2: GTSNPN and SVGIG (reference sequence). The CDR3 loop reads CASQKPYGGLTDTQYF. In nucleotides, the CDR3 is TGTGCCTCCCAAAAGCCGTACGGGGGGCTAACAGATACGCAGTATTTT.

J is TRBJ1-6 and V is TRBV7-2, with TRBD1 matching over 10 bases. With V trimmed by 0 bases and J by 9 bases, 5 bases remained unmatched. The CDR3 runs 16 residues. The V gene's germline CDR1 is SGHTA and CDR2 FQGNSA. This chain's CDR3 is CASSLAGTGVRSPLHF. DNA of the CDR3: TGTGCCAGCAGCTTAGCTGGGACAGGGGTCCGTTCACCCCTCCACTTT.

The rearrangement joins TRBV2 to TRBJ1-5, with TRBD1 matching over 8 bases. Germline V gene sequence: CDR1 SNHLY, CDR2 FYNNEI. Trimming removed 9 bases from V and 1 base from J; junction bases left unmatched: 8. This CDR3 has 15 amino acids. CDR3 in amino acids: CASARQGKSNQPQHF. The CDR3 coding sequence is TGTGCCAGTGCCCGACAGGGGAAAAGCAATCAGCCCCAGCATTTT.

This chain joins TRBV2 and TRBJ1-1; 8 bases map to TRBD1. CDR3 length equals 14 residues. Per the germline V gene, CDR1 is SNHLY and CDR2 is FYNNEI. After removal of 6 bases from V and 4 bases from J, the junction contained 7 bases not matched to a gene. The CDR3 sequence is CASRGTGLATEAFF. In nucleotides, the CDR3 is TGTGCCAGCAGAGGGACAGGCCTGGCCACTGAAGCTTTCTTT.

The V gene is TRBV5-1, the J gene TRBJ2-7, with D tentatively TRBD2 (5 bases). Germline V gene data show CDR1 as SGHRS and CDR2 as YFSETQ. The CDR3 has 13 residues. Trimming left V 3 bases short and J 6 bases short, with 13 bases between. This CDR3 is CASSSKAVGEQYF. In DNA, the CDR3 is TGCGCCAGCAGCTCTAAAGCGGTAGGCGAGCAGTACTTC.

The chain employs TRBV18 and TRBJ2-1; TRBD1 aligns across 8 bases. The CDR3 runs 14 residues. Germline CDR1 reads KGHSH; CDR2 reads LQKENI. V trimming: 6 bases; J trimming: 7 bases; junction bases outside the gene matches: 8. CDR3 amino acids: CASSLDRVGNEQFF. The CDR3 nucleotides are TGTGCCAGCTCGCTGGACAGGGTAGGGAATGAGCAGTTCTTC.

V and J are TRBV12-3 or TRBV12-4 and TRBJ2-5; a weak D match, TRBD1 (7 bases). Deletions cut 7 bases from V and 3 bases from J, with 12 bases between. The CDR3 spans 13 residues. This chain's CDR3 is CASNDREEETQYF. The CDR3 DNA sequence: TGTGCCAGCAACGACAGGGAGGAAGAGACCCAGTACTTC.